Presented here are 13 T cell receptor beta chains from one specimen sequenced in a study of T-cell memory formation after mild COVID-19. TCRdb re-called the 5' RACE reads through MiXCR, storing one row per CDR3 protein. Of under 300,000 distinct CDR3 sequences in the sample, around 8% were seen once. Specimen: PBMCs or a T cell subset sorted from them (not recorded which). Source of these receptors: a man younger than 35 who had mild COVID-19 (a few samples of this study predate the infection). Cell type and time point are not known.

This chain links TRBV4-3 with TRBJ2-3, with 7 bases fitting TRBD2. V was clipped by 1 base and J by 4 bases; unmatched bases: 11. This CDR3 is 17 amino acids long. Germline CDR1 and CDR2: LGHNA and YSLEER. The CDR3 DNA reads TGCGCCAGCAGCCAAGGCTTGCGGGGGTTCCCACCAGATACGCAGTATTTT. Protein sequence: CASSQGLRGFPPDTQYF.

In this sample, this clonotype turned up a few times. The chain recombines TRBV3-1 with TRBJ2-1; the D gene is possibly TRBD2 (6 bases). Germline CDR1 reads LGHDT; CDR2 reads YNNKEL (reference sequence). Trimming cost V 4 bases and J 9 bases, with 19 bases left between them. CDR3 length: 15 amino acids. CDR3 nucleotides: TGTGCCAGCAGCCCTCTTCCCGCGGGGATATCTGAGCAGTTCTTC. This encodes CASSPLPAGISEQFF.

The rearrangement joins TRBV20-1 to TRBJ1-5; D ambiguous. CDR1 and CDR2 from the germline V gene are DFQATT and SNEGSKA (reference sequence). V lost 1 base to trimming and J lost 3 bases, with 7 bases between them. The CDR3 totals 13 residues. The CDR3 DNA sequence: TGCAGTGCTAGAGGGCAGATCAATCAGCCCCAGCATTTT. It codes for CSARGQINQPQHF.

The chain combines TRBV4-1 with TRBJ1-2; no firm D call. This CDR3 region has 15 residues. Germline V gene data show CDR1 as MGHRA and CDR2 as YSYEKL. V was trimmed by 0 bases and J by 1 base, leaving 9 bases between them. This chain's CDR3 is CASSQEKVLNYGYTF. CDR3 sequence (DNA): TGCGCCAGCAGCCAAGAGAAGGTTCTTAACTATGGCTACACCTTC.

Ten or more counts support this clonotype. J is TRBJ1-2 and V is TRBV7-2; D ambiguous. With 1 base removed from V and 2 bases from J, the gap between germline ends came to 5 bases. The germline V gene has CDR1 SGHTA and CDR2 FQGNSA. This CDR3 region has 13 residues. CDR3 coding DNA: TGTGCCAGCAGCTTAGACAAGAACTATGGCTACACCTTC. Encoded protein: CASSLDKNYGYTF.

The V gene is TRBV7-9, the J gene TRBJ2-2; no firm D call. The V end was cut by 8 bases, the J end by 0 bases, with 4 bases between. CDR3 length: 12 amino acids. Germline V gives CDR1 SEHNR, CDR2 FQNEAQ (reference sequence). The CDR3 protein is CASVTNTGELFF. The CDR3 coding sequence is TGTGCCAGCGTAACGAACACCGGGGAGCTGTTTTTT.

This clonotype was seen only a few times. The CDR3 here is CASTGGKGKNIQYF. CDR3 in DNA: TGTGCCAGCACGGGAGGGAAGGGCAAAAACATTCAGTACTTC. J is TRBJ2-4 and V is TRBV12-3 or TRBV12-4; 8 bases align to TRBD2. The CDR3 covers 14 residues. The trim removed 7 bases at V and 3 bases at J, leaving 5 bases unmatched.

This clonotype has a handful of counts. The chain recombines TRBV6-2 or TRBV6-3 with TRBJ1-5; 7 bases align to TRBD1. Trimming took 4 bases from V and 5 from J; bases not matched to a gene: 8. This CDR3 contains 15 residues. Germline CDR1 and CDR2: MNHEY and SVGEGT. In DNA, the CDR3 is TGTGCCAGCAGTTTACGACAGGGAAGGGATCAGCCCCAGCATTTT. Protein sequence: CASSLRQGRDQPQHF.

A few counts support this clonotype. This chain connects TRBV28 to TRBJ2-7; the match to TRBD2 covers 7 bases. J gave up 0 bases and V 4 bases, and 6 bases lay outside the gene matches. CDR1 is MDHEN and CDR2 is SYDVKM in the germline V gene. CDR3 length: 15 residues. In DNA form, the CDR3 reads TGTGCCAGCAGTTGGGAGGGGAGGAACTCCTACGAGCAGTACGTC. Protein product: CASSWEGRNSYEQYV.

CDR3 coding DNA: TGCGCCAGCAGCCAAGGCGCCCCTGGGGCGAGCTATTACAATGAGCAGTTCTTC. Protein sequence: CASSQGAPGASYYNEQFF. This chain joins TRBV4-1 and TRBJ2-1; possibly TRBD1 for D (5 bases). Deletions cut 1 base from V and 4 bases from J, with 20 bases between. CDR1 is MGHRA, CDR2 YSYEKL, per germline. CDR3 size: 18 residues.

This clonotype was detected ten times or more. The V gene is TRBV3-1, the J gene TRBJ2-5; D tentatively reads TRBD1 or TRBD2 (5 bases each). Trimming took 6 bases from V and 3 from J, leaving 11 bases between them. The CDR3 runs 13 residues. CDR1 is LGHDT, CDR2 YNNKEL, per germline (reference sequence). DNA of the CDR3: TGTGCCAGCAGGCTCCGAGGGGAAGAGACCCAGTACTTC. This codes for CASRLRGEETQYF.

In this sample, this clonotype turned up many times. The rearrangement uses TRBV6-5 and TRBJ1-6, with TRBD1 matching over 10 bases. The CDR3 sequence is 16 residues long. Trimming removed 6 bases from V and 1 base from J; junction bases left unmatched: 3. Looked up from germline, CDR1 is MNHEY and CDR2 is SVGAGI. The chain's CDR3 is CASRRTGGSYNSPLHF. DNA of the CDR3: TGTGCCAGCAGACGGACAGGGGGATCCTATAATTCACCCCTCCACTTT.

This clonotype appeared a few times. This sequence joins TRBV6-1 and TRBJ1-1; weak D call: TRBD1 (5 bases). V was trimmed by 0 bases and J by 1 base, leaving 9 bases between them. Germline V gives CDR1 MNHNS, CDR2 SASEGT. The CDR3 loop spans 15 amino acids. The CDR3 sequence is CASSEAGTANTEAFF. The CDR3, as DNA: TGTGCCAGCAGTGAAGCGGGGACGGCGAACACTGAAGCTTTCTTT.